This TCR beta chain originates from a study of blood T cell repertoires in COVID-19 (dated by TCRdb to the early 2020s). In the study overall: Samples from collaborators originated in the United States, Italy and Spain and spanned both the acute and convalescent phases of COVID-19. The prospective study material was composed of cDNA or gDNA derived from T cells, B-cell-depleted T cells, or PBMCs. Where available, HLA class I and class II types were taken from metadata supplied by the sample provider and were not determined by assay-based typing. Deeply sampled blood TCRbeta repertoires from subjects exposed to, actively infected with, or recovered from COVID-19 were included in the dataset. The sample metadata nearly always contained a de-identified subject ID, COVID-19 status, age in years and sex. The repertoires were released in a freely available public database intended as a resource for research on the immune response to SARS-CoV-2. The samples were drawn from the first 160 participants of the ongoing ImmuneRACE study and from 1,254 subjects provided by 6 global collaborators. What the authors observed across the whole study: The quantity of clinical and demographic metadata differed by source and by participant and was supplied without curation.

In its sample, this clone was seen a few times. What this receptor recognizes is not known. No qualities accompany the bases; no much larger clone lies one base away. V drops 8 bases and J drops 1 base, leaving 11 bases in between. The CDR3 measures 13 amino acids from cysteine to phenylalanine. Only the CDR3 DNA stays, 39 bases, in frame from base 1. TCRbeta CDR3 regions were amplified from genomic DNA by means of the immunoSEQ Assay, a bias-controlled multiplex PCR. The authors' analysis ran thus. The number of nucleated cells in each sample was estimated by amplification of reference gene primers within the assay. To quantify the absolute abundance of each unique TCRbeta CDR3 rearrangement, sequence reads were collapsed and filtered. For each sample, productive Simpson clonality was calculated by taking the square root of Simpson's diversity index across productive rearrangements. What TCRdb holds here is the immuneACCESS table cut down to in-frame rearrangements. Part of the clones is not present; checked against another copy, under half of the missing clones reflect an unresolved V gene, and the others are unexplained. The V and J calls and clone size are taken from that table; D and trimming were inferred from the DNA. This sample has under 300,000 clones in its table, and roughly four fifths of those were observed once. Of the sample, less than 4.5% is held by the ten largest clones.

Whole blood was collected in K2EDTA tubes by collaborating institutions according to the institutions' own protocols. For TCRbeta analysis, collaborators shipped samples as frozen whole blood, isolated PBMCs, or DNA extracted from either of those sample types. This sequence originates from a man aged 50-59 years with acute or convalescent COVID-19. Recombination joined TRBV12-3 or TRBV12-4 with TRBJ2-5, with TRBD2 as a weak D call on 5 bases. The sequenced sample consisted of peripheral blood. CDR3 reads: CASGRDSQETQYF. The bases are TGTGCCAGCGGCCGGGATTCCCAAGAGACCCAGTACTTC.